A single T cell receptor beta chain is shown here with its context. Its specificity is not known. The V end was cut by 2 bases, the J end by 4 bases, with 15 bases between. The germline V gene encodes CDR1 KGHSY and CDR2 FQNENV. The CDR3 is 16 amino acids. This entry comes from a study of graft-versus-host responses after intestinal transplantation. Notes on the study in general: Ileal or blood samples showed some GvH clones first, and such clones were also found in recipient marrow. Allograft clonal ratios (graft-versus-host to host-versus-graft) were high in patients who had graft-donor T cell macrochimerism.

Sequencing used immunoSEQ multiplex PCR; TCRdb keeps in-frame clones, though not all of them. The sample gives approximately 130,000 clones, around 94% of which show up once; approximately 0.17% is in the top ten. Source: unstimulated CD4+ T cells sorted from spleen or lymph node cells, taken before intestinal transplant. The chain couples TRBV16 to TRBJ2-1, with D perhaps TRBD1 or TRBD2 (5 bases each). The TCR originated in a human donor who received an intestinal transplant. The CDR3 DNA reads TGTGCCAGCAGCCAACCTCCGGGACCAACTTACAATGAGCAGTTCTTC. Protein sequence: CASSQPPGPTYNEQFF.